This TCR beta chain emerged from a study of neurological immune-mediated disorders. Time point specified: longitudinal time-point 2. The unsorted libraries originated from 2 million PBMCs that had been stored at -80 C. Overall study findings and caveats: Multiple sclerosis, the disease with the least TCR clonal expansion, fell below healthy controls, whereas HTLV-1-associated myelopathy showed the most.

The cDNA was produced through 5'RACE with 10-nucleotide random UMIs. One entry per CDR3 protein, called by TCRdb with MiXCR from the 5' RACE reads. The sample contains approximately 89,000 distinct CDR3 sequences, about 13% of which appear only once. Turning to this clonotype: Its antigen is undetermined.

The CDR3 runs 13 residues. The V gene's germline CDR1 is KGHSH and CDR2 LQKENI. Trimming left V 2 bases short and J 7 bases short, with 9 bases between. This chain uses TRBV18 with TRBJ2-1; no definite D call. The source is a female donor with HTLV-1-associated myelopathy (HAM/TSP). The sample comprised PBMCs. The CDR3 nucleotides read TGTGCCAGCTCACCATACAGCTGGAATGAGCAGTTCTTC. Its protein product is CASSPYSWNEQFF.